Below are 27 T cell receptor beta chains sequenced from a single sample in a study of T-cell reconstitution after alpha-beta-depleted transplantation in children. It was with unique molecular identifiers that the TCRbeta library was prepared. TCRdb re-analysed the PCR reads in MiXCR, keeping a single row per CDR3 protein. The repertoire holds about 690,000 distinct CDR3 sequences, 15% to 20% seen once, with over 0.95% in the top ten. The source material was PBMCs from the stem cell graft donor, sampled from the stem cell graft. Receptor source: a human donor who donated a stem cell graft to a child with acute myeloid leukemia.

Ten or more counts support this clonotype. This rearrangement joins TRBV5-1 to TRBJ2-1; D not certain. V was shortened by 4 bases and J by 3 bases, with 5 bases between the two germline ends. Germline CDR1 is SGHRS and CDR2 is YFSETQ. This CDR3 has 12 amino acids. Here the CDR3 DNA reads TGCGCCAGCAGCGGGGTCTACAATGAGCAGTTCTTC. Its translation is CASSGVYNEQFF.

This clonotype occurred many times. The rearrangement links TRBV20-1 to TRBJ2-3; D tentatively fits TRBD1 or TRBD2 (5 bases each). This CDR3 contains 17 residues. Trimming took 1 base from V and 2 from J, leaving 19 bases between them. Germline V gene sequence: CDR1 DFQATT, CDR2 SNEGSKA (reference sequence). CDR3 in amino acids: CSARGLNTGRSTDTQYF. DNA of the CDR3: TGCAGTGCTAGAGGATTGAATACGGGACGGTCCACAGATACGCAGTATTTT.

This clonotype showed up just a few times. This chain uses TRBV5-1 with TRBJ1-2; D uncertain. Deletions cut 0 bases from V and 1 base from J, with 7 bases between. The CDR3 has 14 residues. CDR1 is SGHRS and CDR2 is YFSETQ in the germline V gene. CDR3: CASSLASYNYGYTF. The CDR3 region has the DNA TGCGCCAGCAGCTTGGCGAGTTATAACTATGGCTACACCTTC.

The rearrangement uses TRBV6-6 and TRBJ2-7, with D maybe TRBD2 (5 bases). Germline CDR1 is MNHNY and CDR2 is SVGAGI (reference sequence). CDR3 size: 10 residues. V was pared by 8 bases and J by 6 bases, with 8 bases between. The chain's CDR3 is CASSSSEQYF. The DNA for the CDR3 is TGTGCCAGCTCTAGCAGCGAGCAGTACTTC.

This rearrangement joins TRBV20-1 to TRBJ2-5, with unresolved D. V was pared by 2 bases and J by 3 bases, with 16 bases between. Germline V gene lookup returns CDR1 DFQATT and CDR2 SNEGSKA (reference sequence). There are 15 residues in the CDR3. This CDR3 is CSARKGNQEKETQYF. The DNA of the CDR3 is TGCAGTGCTAGAAAAGGGAATCAGGAGAAAGAGACCCAGTACTTC.

This clonotype was seen repeatedly, ten times or more. The V gene is TRBV4-2, the J gene TRBJ2-5; 11 nucleotides match TRBD2. The germline V gene has CDR1 LGHNA and CDR2 YNFKEQ. This CDR3 is built from 19 residues. The ends lost 4 bases at V and 5 bases at J; junction bases unmatched: 18. The CDR3 nucleotides are TGTGCCAGCAGCCTTCTAGCGGGGGGCGTTGACGTAGCGGCGGAGACCCAGTACTTC. The encoded protein is CASSLLAGGVDVAAETQYF.

The chain is built from TRBV7-2 and TRBJ2-3; no clear D gene. V gave up 3 bases and J gave up 2 bases, with 12 bases separating them. Germline loops: CDR1 SGHTA, CDR2 FQGNSA. The CDR3 extends over 15 amino acids. The CDR3 nucleotides are TGTGCCAGCAGCTTCCGAAGGTCCAACACAGATACGCAGTATTTT. It yields the protein CASSFRRSNTDTQYF.

This clonotype has just a few counts. The chain uses TRBV12-3 or TRBV12-4 and TRBJ2-1; D remains ambiguous. V was cut by 6 bases and J by 0 bases, with 15 bases left in between. This CDR3 comprises 16 residues. As DNA, the CDR3 is TGTGCCAGCAGGCGCACCCCCACGAGCTCCTACAATGAGCAGTTCTTC. It yields the protein CASRRTPTSSYNEQFF.

The chain employs TRBV4-3 and TRBJ2-2, with D perhaps TRBD1 or TRBD2 (5 bases each). Trimming cost V 3 bases and J 6 bases, with 14 bases left between them. Germline CDR1 is LGHNA and CDR2 is YSLEER. This CDR3 is built from 15 residues. CDR3 DNA sequence: TGCGCCAGCAGCCAGGATCCTAGGGGACCCGGGGAGCTGTTTTTT. This translates into CASSQDPRGPGELFF.

The gene calls are TRBV7-6 and TRBJ1-3; no clear D. CDR3 length equals 14 residues. From germline, CDR1 is SGHVS and CDR2 FNYEAQ. With 3 bases removed from V and 1 base from J, the gap between germline ends came to 7 bases. The chain's CDR3 is CASSFDTSGNTIYF. In DNA form, the CDR3 reads TGTGCCAGCAGCTTCGATACGTCTGGAAACACCATATATTTT.

This clonotype was picked up many times. The chain uses TRBV20-1 and TRBJ1-6; D remains unclear. There are 13 residues in the CDR3. V shed 3 bases and J shed 7 bases, with 10 bases lying between them. Germline assignment: CDR1 DFQATT and CDR2 SNEGSKA (reference sequence). In DNA form, the CDR3 reads TGCAGTGCTAGCGACGCGGGGAATTCACCCCTCCACTTT. Translated: CSASDAGNSPLHF.

This clonotype was found many times. The rearrangement uses TRBV20-1 and TRBJ1-1; D gene uncertain. There are 12 residues in the CDR3. Trimming stripped 5 bases from V and 4 bases from J, with 11 bases between. From germline, CDR1 is DFQATT and CDR2 SNEGSKA (reference sequence). This CDR3 reads CSAHGGSTEAFF. The CDR3 DNA reads as TGCAGTGCTCACGGAGGGAGCACTGAAGCTTTCTTT.

The chain combines TRBV15 with TRBJ1-4; D gene uncertain. The CDR3 has 16 residues. The germline V gene encodes CDR1 LNHNV and CDR2 YYDKDF (reference sequence). V dropped 0 bases and J dropped 4 bases, with 12 bases sitting between them. CDR3 residues: CATSRDPGSRNEKLFF. CDR3 bases: TGTGCCACCAGCAGAGATCCGGGTTCCCGTAATGAAAAACTGTTTTTT.

This clonotype has ten or more counts. The chain is built from TRBV6-1 and TRBJ2-4, with TRBD1 matching over 11 bases. This CDR3 is 11 amino acids long. Germline-derived CDR1 and CDR2 are MNHNS and SASEGT. Trimming took 5 bases from V and 15 from J; bases not matched to a gene: 3. This CDR3 reads CASSTGTGGYF. The CDR3, as DNA: TGTGCCAGCAGTACGGGGACAGGGGGGTACTTC.

This clonotype has only a few counts. This rearrangement joins TRBV7-9 to TRBJ2-1, with TRBD2 matching over 7 bases. Trimming removed 10 bases from V and 5 bases from J; junction bases left unmatched: 8. The CDR3 is 13 residues long. Germline CDR1 is SEHNR and CDR2 is FQNEAQ (reference sequence). The CDR3 is CATRDGGNNEQFF. CDR3 bases: TGTGCCACCCGGGACGGGGGGAACAATGAGCAGTTCTTC.

This rearrangement joins TRBV7-8 to TRBJ2-3, with 9 positions matching TRBD2. Looked up from germline, CDR1 is SGHVS and CDR2 is FQNEAQ. The ends lost 1 base at V and 4 bases at J; junction bases unmatched: 3. The CDR3 has 15 residues. This chain's CDR3 is CASSLEIAGADTQYF. The CDR3 DNA follows: TGTGCCAGCAGCTTAGAGATAGCGGGGGCAGATACGCAGTATTTT.

This clonotype was seen a handful of times. J is TRBJ2-3 and V is TRBV29-1; D is possibly TRBD2 (5 bases). Trimming cost V 8 bases and J 0 bases, with 9 bases left between them. Germline assignment: CDR1 SQVTM and CDR2 ANQGSEA. This CDR3 comprises 12 residues. As DNA, the CDR3 is TGCAGCCTTAGGAGGAGCACAGATACGCAGTATTTT. Its translation: CSLRRSTDTQYF.

This clonotype was observed a few times. The V call is TRBV5-1, the J call TRBJ2-1; 9 nucleotides match TRBD2. V was clipped by 4 bases and J by 6 bases; unmatched bases: 5. The germline V gene encodes CDR1 SGHRS and CDR2 YFSETQ. The CDR3 is 14 residues long. The CDR3 protein is CASSRTREGNEQFF. CDR3 nucleotide sequence: TGCGCCAGCAGCCGGACGCGGGAGGGCAATGAGCAGTTCTTC.

This clonotype appeared many times. CDR3 DNA sequence: TGTGCCAGCAGCTTCTGGACAGGCTACGAGCAGTACGTC. Residues: CASSFWTGYEQYV. J is TRBJ2-7 and V is TRBV5-6; 7 bases line up with TRBD1. This CDR3 region has 13 residues. Germline trimming cut 2 bases from V and 3 bases from J; bases unmatched to any gene: 2. Per the germline V gene, CDR1 is SGHDT and CDR2 is YYEEEE.

The V call is TRBV7-9, the J call TRBJ2-1; unclear D gene. The germline gives CDR1 SEHNR, CDR2 FQNEAQ (reference sequence). There are 14 residues in the CDR3. Trimming cost V 1 base and J 2 bases, with 6 bases left between them. In DNA form, the CDR3 reads TGTGCCAGCAGCTTAGTTACAGCCTACAATGAGCAGTTCTTC. Translated: CASSLVTAYNEQFF.

This clonotype has more than one count but fewer than ten. The chain has TRBV7-3 and TRBJ2-7, with 11 nucleotides matching TRBD2. CDR3 size: 17 residues. V lost 5 bases, J lost 1 base, and 10 bases stayed unmatched. Germline V gene sequence: CDR1 SGHTA, CDR2 FQGTGA. The CDR3 DNA is TGTGCCAGCAGCCGCGGTGTACTAGCGGGGGATTCCTACGAGCAGTACTTC. This translates into CASSRGVLAGDSYEQYF.

This clonotype was seen many times. This chain connects TRBV20-1 to TRBJ2-5, with 9 bases fitting TRBD2. Losses at the gene ends were 6 bases for V and 6 bases for J; bases not matched to a gene: 8. The CDR3 covers 13 residues. CDR1 DFQATT and CDR2 SNEGSKA come from the germline V gene (reference sequence). DNA of the CDR3: TGCAGTGCCCCGAGCGGGGGGATAAAGACCCAGTACTTC. It codes for CSAPSGGIKTQYF.

In regard to this clonotype: A read error may be the cause here, since a much bigger clone is one base away. This sequence joins TRBV20-1 and TRBJ1-5; no definite D call. The ends were cut back, 6 bases at V and 3 bases at J, with 15 bases in the middle. Germline V gives CDR1 DFQATT, CDR2 SNEGSKA (reference sequence). The CDR3 is made up of 14 amino acids. CDR3: CSAPDRQTNQPQHF. Here the CDR3 DNA reads TGCAGTGCCCCTGACCGACAAACCAATCAGCCCCAGCATTTT.

This clonotype was counted ten times or more. This rearrangement joins TRBV20-1 to TRBJ1-5, with D perhaps matching TRBD1 (6 bases). V shed 5 bases and J shed 7 bases, with 15 bases lying between them. The CDR3 is made up of 13 amino acids. Germline values: CDR1 DFQATT, CDR2 SNEGSKA (reference sequence). CDR3: CSALTTGEQPQHF. As DNA, the CDR3 is TGCAGTGCTCTAACGACAGGTGAACAGCCCCAGCATTTT.

J is TRBJ2-7 and V is TRBV10-1; D remains unclear. Per germline, CDR1 WNHNN and CDR2 SYGVQD (reference sequence). The length of the CDR3 is 14 residues. Trimming pared 6 bases from V and 5 bases from J, leaving 17 bases between. This chain's CDR3 is CASRPFPDRHEQYV. The CDR3 region has the DNA TGCGCCAGCAGACCCTTCCCGGACCGACACGAGCAGTACGTC.

This clonotype was detected many times. The rearrangement joins TRBV20-1 to TRBJ1-2; D may be TRBD1 (5 bases). Trimming removed 5 bases at V and 0 bases at J, with 10 bases between. The length of the CDR3 is 13 residues. Germline V gene data show CDR1 as DFQATT and CDR2 as SNEGSKA (reference sequence). CDR3: CSAGGPSNYGYTF. The CDR3 region has the DNA TGCAGTGCTGGGGGTCCATCTAACTATGGCTACACCTTC.

This chain joins TRBV5-1 and TRBJ2-3, with D hard to call. CDR1 and CDR2 (germline): SGHRS, YFSETQ. V gave up 0 bases and J gave up 9 bases, with 8 bases separating them. The CDR3 loop spans 12 amino acids. The CDR3 DNA reads as TGCGCCAGCAGCTTGGGTCTAGGAACGCAGTATTTT. This sequence encodes CASSLGLGTQYF. Combining the CDR3 with reference TRBV5-1 and TRBJ2-3 gives the whole variable domain KAGVTQTPRYLIKTRGQQVTLSCSPISGHRSVSWYQQTPGQGLQFLFEYFSETQRNKGNFPGRFSGRQFSNSRSEMNVSTLELGDSALYLCASSLGLGTQYFGPGTRLTVL.